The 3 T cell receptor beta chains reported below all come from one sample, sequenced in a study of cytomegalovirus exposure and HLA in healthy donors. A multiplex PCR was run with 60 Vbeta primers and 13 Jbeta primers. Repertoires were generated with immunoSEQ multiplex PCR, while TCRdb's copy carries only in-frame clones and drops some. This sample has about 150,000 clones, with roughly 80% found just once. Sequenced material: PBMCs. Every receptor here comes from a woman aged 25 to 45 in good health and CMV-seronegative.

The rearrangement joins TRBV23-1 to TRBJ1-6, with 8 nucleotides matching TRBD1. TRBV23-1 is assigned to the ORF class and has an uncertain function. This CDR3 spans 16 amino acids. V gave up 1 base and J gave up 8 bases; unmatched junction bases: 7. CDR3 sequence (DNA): TGCGCCAGCAGTCAATTCCGGACAGGGTTGGATTCACCCCTCCACTTT. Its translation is CASSQFRTGLDSPLHF.

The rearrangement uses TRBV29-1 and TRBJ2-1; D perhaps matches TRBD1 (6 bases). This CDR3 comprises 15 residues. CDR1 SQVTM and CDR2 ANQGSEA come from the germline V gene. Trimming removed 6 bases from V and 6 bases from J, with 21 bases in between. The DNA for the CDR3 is TGCAGCGTCGAAAGGTCGGTCAAAGGGGGCAATGAGCAGTTCTTC. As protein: CSVERSVKGGNEQFF.

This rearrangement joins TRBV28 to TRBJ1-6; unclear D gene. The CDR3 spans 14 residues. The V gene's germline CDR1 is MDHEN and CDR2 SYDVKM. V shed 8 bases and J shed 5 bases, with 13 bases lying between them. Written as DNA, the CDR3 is TGTGCCAGCCCCCCGGTGGGCCATAATTCACCCCTCCACTTT. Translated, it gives CASPPVGHNSPLHF.